This T cell receptor (beta chain) was obtained from a study of shared clonotypes between healthy human individuals. Those who donated were healthy HIV-negative adults, with no recent acute infections or vaccinations reported. Turning to this clone: Within the sample, other DNA sequences also encode this same CDR3.

Several immunoSEQ plates held equal portions of the genomic DNA taken from each subset. Replicate PCRs for sorted subsets used around 200 ng DNA; this equaled 25,000 to 30,000 T cell genomes. This table comes from immunoSEQ multiplex PCR, and its TCRdb copy is limited to in-frame clones, with some not included. This sample has roughly 2,500,000 clones, with approximately 93% found just once. Germline lookup yields CDR1 MDHEN and CDR2 SYDVKM. The V and J ends lost 5 bases and 2 bases, in that order; junction bases with no gene match: 4. The CDR3 extends over 14 amino acids. The sample taken for sequencing was naive CD4+ T cells from PBMCs. Documented subset: CD45RA+ positively selected. This sequence originates from a man aged 18 to 29 in good health. Some clones in this sample may be carry-over from other donors' samples. The V call is TRBV28, the J call TRBJ2-3, with TRBD2 matching over 7 bases. The CDR3 loop is CASSLGGSTDTQYF. In DNA form, the CDR3 reads TGTGCCAGCAGTCTGGGGGGGTCCACAGATACGCAGTATTTT.